This T cell receptor (beta chain) stems from a study of T cell repertoires in cytomegalovirus infection. Study-wide context: CMV infection plus the matching HLA type was flagged by public TCR beta signatures.

This clonotype was observed many times. What it binds is not known. Germline V gives CDR1 LGHNA, CDR2 YNFKEQ. The V and J ends lost 4 bases and 2 bases respectively, with 12 bases between them. The CDR3 is 15 residues long. Study-level findings and limits: Dominating the ex vivo response were HLA-C-restricted CMV-specific TCR beta clonotypes.

TCRdb called the reads again in MiXCR, with one record for every CDR3 protein. The sample shows roughly 100,000 distinct CDR3 sequences, 16% of them seen only once. The chain has TRBV4-2 and TRBJ1-3; D gene ambiguous. This TCR came from a human donor in good health (CMV status not recorded). Some clones in this sample may be carry-over from other donors' samples. Sequencing was carried out using PBMCs. The CDR3 region is CASSPVVTAGNTIYF. The CDR3 region has the DNA TGTGCCAGCAGCCCGGTTGTCACCGCTGGAAACACCATATATTTT.